The source of this T cell receptor (beta chain) is a study of cytomegalovirus exposure and HLA in healthy donors. Study in general: Out of about 190 million T cells, an earlier analysis found about 100 million unique TCR beta sequences in total.

Primers included in the PCR were 60 Vbeta and 13 Jbeta primers. Sequencing was performed with immunoSEQ multiplex PCR; in TCRdb, only in-frame clones are kept and a portion is missing. The sample lists approximately 190,000 clones; more than 60% were seen once. Germline CDR1 is LGHNA and CDR2 is YNFKEQ. Trimming took off 0 bases at V and 3 bases at J, with 12 bases between the two ends. This CDR3 is built from 15 residues. The sample comprised PBMCs. The gene calls are TRBV4-2 and TRBJ2-7, with D tentatively TRBD1 (6 bases). The sequence came from a woman aged 25 to 45 in good health and CMV-seropositive. CDR3 nucleotide sequence: TGTGCCAGCAGCCAAGACCGACAGGAATTCTACGAGCAGTACTTC. Its protein product is CASSQDRQEFYEQYF.